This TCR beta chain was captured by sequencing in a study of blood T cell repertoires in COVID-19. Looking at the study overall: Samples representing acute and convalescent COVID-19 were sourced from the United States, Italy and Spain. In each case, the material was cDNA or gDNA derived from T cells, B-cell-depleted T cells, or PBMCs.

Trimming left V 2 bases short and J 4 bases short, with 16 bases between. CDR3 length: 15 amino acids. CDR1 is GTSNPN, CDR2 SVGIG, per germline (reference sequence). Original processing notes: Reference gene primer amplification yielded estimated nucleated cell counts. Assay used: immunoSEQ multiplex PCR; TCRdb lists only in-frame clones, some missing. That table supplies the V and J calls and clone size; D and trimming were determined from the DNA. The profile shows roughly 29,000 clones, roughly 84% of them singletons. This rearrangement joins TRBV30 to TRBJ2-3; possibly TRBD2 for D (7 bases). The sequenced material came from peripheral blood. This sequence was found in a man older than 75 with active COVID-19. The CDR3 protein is CAWSWGGGGADTQYF. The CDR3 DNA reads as TGTGCCTGGAGTTGGGGGGGCGGAGGCGCAGATACGCAGTATTTT.